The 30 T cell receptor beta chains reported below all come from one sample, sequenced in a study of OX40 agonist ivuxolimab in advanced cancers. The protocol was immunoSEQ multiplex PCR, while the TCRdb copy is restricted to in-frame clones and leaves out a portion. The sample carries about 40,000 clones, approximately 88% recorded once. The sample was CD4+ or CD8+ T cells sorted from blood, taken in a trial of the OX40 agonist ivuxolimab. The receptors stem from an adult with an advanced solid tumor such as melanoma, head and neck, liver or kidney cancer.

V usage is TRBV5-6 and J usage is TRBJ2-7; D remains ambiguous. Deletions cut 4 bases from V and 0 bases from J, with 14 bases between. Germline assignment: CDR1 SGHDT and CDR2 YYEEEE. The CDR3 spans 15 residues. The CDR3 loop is CASSGIRHLSYEQYF. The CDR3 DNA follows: TGTGCCAGCAGCGGAATACGACACCTCTCCTACGAGCAGTACTTC.

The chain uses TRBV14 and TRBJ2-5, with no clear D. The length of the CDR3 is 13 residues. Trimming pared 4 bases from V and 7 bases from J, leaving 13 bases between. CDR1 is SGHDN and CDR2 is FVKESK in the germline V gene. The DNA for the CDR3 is TGTGCCAGCAGCCCAGTCGTCCCGGCGACCCAGTACTTC. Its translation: CASSPVVPATQYF.

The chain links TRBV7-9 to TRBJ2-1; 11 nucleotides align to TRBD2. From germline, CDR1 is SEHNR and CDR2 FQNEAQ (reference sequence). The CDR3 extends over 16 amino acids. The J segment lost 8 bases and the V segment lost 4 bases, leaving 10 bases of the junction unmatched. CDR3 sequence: CASSSLLAGVEDEQFF. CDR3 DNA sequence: TGTGCCAGCAGCTCTTTACTAGCGGGAGTTGAGGATGAGCAGTTCTTC.

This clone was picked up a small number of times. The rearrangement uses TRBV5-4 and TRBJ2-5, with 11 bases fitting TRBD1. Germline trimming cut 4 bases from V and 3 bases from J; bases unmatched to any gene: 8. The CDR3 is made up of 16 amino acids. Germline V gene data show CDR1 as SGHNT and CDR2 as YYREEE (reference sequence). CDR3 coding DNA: TGTGCCAGCAGCCAGCCCCCGGGACAGGGGGAAGAGACCCAGTACTTC. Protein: CASSQPPGQGEETQYF. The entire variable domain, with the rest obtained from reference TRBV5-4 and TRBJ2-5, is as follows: ETGVTQSPTHLIKTRGQQVTLRCSSQSGHNTVSWYQQALGQGPQFIFQYYREEENGRGNFPPRFSGLQFPNYSSELNVNALELDDSALYLCASSQPPGQGEETQYFGPGTRLLVL.

CDR3 residues: CASSARDYGSDTQYF. DNA for the CDR3: TGTGCCAGCAGCGCCCGGGACTACGGTTCGGATACGCAGTATTTT. The J gene is TRBJ2-3, the V gene TRBV13; 7 bases fit TRBD2. The CDR3 consists of 15 residues. Per germline, CDR1 PRHDT and CDR2 FYEKMQ (reference sequence). V lost 5 bases and J lost 6; bases outside the gene matches: 11.

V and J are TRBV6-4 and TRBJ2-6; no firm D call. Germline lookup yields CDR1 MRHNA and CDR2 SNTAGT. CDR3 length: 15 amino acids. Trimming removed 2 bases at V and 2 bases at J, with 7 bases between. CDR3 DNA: TGTGCCAGCAGTGACGTGGGGACTGGGGCCAACGTCCTGACTTTC. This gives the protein CASSDVGTGANVLTF.

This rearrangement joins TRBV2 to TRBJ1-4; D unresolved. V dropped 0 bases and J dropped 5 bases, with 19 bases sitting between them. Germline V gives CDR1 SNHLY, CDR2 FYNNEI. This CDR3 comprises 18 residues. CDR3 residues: CASSEAVSRRGRNEKLFF. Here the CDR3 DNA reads TGTGCCAGCAGTGAAGCGGTTTCCCGAAGAGGTCGAAATGAAAAACTGTTTTTT.

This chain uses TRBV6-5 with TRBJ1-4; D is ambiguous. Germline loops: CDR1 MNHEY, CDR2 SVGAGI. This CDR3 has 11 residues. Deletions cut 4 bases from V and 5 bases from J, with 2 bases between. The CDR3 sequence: CASSSNEKLFF. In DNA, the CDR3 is TGTGCCAGCAGTTCCAATGAAAAACTGTTTTTT.

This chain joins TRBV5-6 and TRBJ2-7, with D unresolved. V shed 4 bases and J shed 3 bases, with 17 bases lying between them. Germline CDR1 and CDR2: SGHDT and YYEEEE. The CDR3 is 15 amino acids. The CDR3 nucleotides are TGTGCCAGCAGCGAACTCGCGACACCACACTACGAGCAGTACTTC. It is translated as CASSELATPHYEQYF.

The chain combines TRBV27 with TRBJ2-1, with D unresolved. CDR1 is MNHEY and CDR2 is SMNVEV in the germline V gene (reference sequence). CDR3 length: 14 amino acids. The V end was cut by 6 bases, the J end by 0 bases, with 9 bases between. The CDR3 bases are TGTGCCAGCAGCGCACTAAGCTCCTACAATGAGCAGTTCTTC. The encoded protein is CASSALSSYNEQFF.

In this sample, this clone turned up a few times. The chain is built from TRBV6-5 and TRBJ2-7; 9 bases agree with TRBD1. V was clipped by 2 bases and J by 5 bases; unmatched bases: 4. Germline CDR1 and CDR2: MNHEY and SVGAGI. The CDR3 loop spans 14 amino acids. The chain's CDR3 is CASSYDGTGHEQYF. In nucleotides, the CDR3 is TGTGCCAGCAGTTACGACGGGACAGGGCACGAGCAGTACTTC.

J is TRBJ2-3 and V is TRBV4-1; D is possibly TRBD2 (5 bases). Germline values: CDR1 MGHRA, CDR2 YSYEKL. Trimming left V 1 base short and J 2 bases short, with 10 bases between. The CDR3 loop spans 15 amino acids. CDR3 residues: CASSQVSGTTDTQYF. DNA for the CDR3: TGCGCCAGCAGCCAAGTGAGCGGAACCACAGATACGCAGTATTTT.

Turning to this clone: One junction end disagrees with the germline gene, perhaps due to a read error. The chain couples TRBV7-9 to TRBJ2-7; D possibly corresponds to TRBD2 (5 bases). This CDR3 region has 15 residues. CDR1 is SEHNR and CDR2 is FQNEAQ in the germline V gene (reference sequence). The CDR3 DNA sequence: TGTGCCAGCAGCCATTACGGGTCAGATGACTACGAGCAGCACTTC. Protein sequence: CASSHYGSDDYEQHF.

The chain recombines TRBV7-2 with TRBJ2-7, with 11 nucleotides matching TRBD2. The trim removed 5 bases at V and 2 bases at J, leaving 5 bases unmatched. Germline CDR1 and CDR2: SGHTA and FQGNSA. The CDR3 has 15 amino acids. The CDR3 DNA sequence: TGTGCCAGCAGCCCGAAACTAGCGGGAGCCTACGAGCAGTACTTC. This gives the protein CASSPKLAGAYEQYF.

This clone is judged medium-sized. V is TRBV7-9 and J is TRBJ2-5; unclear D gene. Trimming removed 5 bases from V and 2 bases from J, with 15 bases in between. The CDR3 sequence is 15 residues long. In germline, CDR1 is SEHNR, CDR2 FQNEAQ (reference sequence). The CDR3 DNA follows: TGTGCCAGCAGCCATTGGATGGGGAATCAAGAGACCCAGTACTTC. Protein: CASSHWMGNQETQYF.

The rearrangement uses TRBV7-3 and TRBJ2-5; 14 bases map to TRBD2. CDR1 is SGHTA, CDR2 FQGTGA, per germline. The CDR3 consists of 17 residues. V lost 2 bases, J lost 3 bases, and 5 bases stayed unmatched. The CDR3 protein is CASSLGTSGREKETQYF. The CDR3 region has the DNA TGTGCCAGCAGCTTAGGGACTAGCGGGAGAGAGAAAGAGACCCAGTACTTC.

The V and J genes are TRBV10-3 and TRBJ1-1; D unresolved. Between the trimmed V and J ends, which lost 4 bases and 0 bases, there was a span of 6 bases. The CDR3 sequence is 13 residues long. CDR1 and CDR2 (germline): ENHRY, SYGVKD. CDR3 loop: CAISGELNTEAFF. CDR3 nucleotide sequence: TGTGCCATCAGTGGCGAATTGAACACTGAAGCTTTCTTT.

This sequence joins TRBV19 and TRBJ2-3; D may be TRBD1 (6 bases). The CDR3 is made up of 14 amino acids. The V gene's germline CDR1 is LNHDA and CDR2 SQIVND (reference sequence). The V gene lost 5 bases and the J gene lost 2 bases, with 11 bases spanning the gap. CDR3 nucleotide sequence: TGTGCCAGTAGTTGGCAGGGGAACACAGATACGCAGTATTTT. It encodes CASSWQGNTDTQYF. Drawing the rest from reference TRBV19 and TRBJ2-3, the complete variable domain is DGGITQSPKYLFRKEGQNVTLSCEQNLNHDAMYWYRQDPGQGLRLIYYSQIVNDFQKGDIAEGYSVSREKKESFPLTVTSAQKNPTAFYLCASSWQGNTDTQYFGPGTRLTVL.

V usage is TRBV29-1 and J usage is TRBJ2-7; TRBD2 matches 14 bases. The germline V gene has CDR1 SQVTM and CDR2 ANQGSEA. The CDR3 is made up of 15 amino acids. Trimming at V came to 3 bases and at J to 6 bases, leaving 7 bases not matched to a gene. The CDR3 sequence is CSVETSGRARREQYF. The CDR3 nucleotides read TGCAGCGTTGAGACTAGCGGGAGGGCCAGGCGCGAGCAGTACTTC.

The CDR3 here is CASSQAGEVYGYTF. The CDR3 nucleotides read TGTGCCAGCAGCCAGGCGGGCGAGGTCTATGGCTACACCTTC. V and J are TRBV7-9 and TRBJ1-2; no definite D call. V lost 5 bases, J lost 4 bases, and 14 bases lay in between. From germline, CDR1 is SEHNR and CDR2 FQNEAQ (reference sequence). This CDR3 contains 14 residues.

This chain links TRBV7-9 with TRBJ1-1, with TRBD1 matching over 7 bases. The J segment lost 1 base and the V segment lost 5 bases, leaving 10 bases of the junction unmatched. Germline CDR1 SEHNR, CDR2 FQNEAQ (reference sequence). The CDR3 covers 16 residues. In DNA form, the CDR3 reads TGTGCCAGCAGCCCCAGGGGGGGACACGGGAACACTGAAGCTTTCTTT. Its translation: CASSPRGGHGNTEAFF.

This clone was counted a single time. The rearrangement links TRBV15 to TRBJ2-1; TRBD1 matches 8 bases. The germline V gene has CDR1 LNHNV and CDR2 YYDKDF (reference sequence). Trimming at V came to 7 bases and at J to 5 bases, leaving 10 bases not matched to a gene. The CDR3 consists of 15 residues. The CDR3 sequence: CATTRGRGLNNEQFF. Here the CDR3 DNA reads TGTGCCACCACCCGGGGCAGGGGGCTAAACAATGAGCAGTTCTTC.

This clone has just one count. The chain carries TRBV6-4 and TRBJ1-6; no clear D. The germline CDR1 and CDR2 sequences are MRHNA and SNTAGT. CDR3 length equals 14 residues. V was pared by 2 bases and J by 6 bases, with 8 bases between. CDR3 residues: CASSDDPFNSPLHF. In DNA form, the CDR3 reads TGTGCCAGCAGTGACGACCCCTTTAATTCACCCCTCCACTTT.

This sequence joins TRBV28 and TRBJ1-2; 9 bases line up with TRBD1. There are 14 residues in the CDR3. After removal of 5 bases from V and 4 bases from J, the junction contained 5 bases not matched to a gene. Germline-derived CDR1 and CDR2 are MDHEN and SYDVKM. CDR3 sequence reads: CASSPGTGSYGYTF. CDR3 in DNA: TGTGCCAGCAGTCCCGGGACAGGGTCCTATGGCTACACCTTC.

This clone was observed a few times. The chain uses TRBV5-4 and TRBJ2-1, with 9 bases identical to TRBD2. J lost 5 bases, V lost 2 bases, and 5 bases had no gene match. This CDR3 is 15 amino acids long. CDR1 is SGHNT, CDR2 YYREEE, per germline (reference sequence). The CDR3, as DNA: TGTGCCAGCAGCTTAGTAGCGGGAGCCAACAATGAGCAGTTCTTC. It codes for CASSLVAGANNEQFF. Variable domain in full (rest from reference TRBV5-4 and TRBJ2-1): ETGVTQSPTHLIKTRGQQVTLRCSSQSGHNTVSWYQQALGQGPQFIFQYYREEENGRGNFPPRFSGLQFPNYSSELNVNALELDDSALYLCASSLVAGANNEQFFGPGTRLTVL.

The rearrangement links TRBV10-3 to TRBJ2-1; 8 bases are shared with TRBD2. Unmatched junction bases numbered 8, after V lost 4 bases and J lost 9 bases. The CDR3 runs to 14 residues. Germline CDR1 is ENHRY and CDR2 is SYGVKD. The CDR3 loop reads CAISGSGGVIEQFF. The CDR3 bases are TGTGCCATCAGTGGGAGCGGGGGAGTGATTGAGCAGTTCTTC.

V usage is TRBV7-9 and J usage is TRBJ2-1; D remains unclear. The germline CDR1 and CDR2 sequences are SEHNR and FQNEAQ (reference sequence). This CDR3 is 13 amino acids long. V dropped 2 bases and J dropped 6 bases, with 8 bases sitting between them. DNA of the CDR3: TGTGCCAGCAGCTTAACAGATCCCAATGAGCAGTTCTTC. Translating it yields CASSLTDPNEQFF. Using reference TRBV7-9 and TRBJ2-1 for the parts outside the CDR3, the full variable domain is DTGVSQNPRHKITKRGQNVTFRCDPISEHNRLYWYRQTLGQGPEFLTYFQNEAQLEKSRLLSDRFSAERPKGSFSTLEIQRTEQGDSAMYLCASSLTDPNEQFFGPGTRLTVL.

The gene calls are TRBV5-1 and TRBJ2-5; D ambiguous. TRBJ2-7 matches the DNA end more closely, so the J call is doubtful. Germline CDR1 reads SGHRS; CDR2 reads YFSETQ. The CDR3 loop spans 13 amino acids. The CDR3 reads CASSLDPLSEQYF. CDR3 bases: TGCGCCAGCAGCTTGGACCCCCTCTCCGAGCAGTACTTC.

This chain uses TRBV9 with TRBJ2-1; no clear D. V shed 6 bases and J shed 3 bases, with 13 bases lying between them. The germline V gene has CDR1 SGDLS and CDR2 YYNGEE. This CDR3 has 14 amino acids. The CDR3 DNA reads TGTGCCAGCACCCCCCTCCAGTACTACAATGAGCAGTTCTTC. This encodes CASTPLQYYNEQFF.

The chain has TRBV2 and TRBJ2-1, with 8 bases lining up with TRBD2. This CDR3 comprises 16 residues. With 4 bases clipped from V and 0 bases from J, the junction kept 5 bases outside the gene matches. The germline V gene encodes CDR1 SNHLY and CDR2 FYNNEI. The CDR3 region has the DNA TGTGCCAGCAGTGGGACTAGCCGGAGCTCCTACAATGAGCAGTTCTTC. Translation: CASSGTSRSSYNEQFF.